This T cell receptor beta chain was recorded in a study of T cell responses to AZD1222 COVID-19 vaccine. The ends were cut back, 3 bases at V and 3 bases at J, with 6 bases in the middle. The germline V gene has CDR1 GTSNPN and CDR2 SVGIG (reference sequence). CDR3 length equals 12 residues. Sequenced by immunoSEQ multiplex PCR; TCRdb stores in-frame clones only, minus some. The table includes 50,000 to 70,000 clones, around 85% detected once. The material was peripheral blood, obtained on day 0 of MenACWY control vaccination. The sequence was collected from an adult in good health. The chain has TRBV30 and TRBJ2-1; D not certain. The CDR3 is CAWSPVYNEQFF. CDR3 coding DNA: TGTGCCTGGAGCCCGGTCTACAATGAGCAGTTCTTC.